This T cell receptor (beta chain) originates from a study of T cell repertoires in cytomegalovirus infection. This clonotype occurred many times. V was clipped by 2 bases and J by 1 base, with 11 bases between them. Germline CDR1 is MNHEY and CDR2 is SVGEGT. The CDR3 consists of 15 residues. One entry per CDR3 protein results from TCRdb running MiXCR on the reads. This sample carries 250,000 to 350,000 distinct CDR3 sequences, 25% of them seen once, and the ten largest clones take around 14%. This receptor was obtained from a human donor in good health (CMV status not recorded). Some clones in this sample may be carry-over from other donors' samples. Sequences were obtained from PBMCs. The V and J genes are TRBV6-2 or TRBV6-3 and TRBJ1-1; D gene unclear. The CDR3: CASSYTRTTNTEAFF. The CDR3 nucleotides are TGTGCCAGCAGTTACACAAGAACCACGAACACTGAAGCTTTCTTT.